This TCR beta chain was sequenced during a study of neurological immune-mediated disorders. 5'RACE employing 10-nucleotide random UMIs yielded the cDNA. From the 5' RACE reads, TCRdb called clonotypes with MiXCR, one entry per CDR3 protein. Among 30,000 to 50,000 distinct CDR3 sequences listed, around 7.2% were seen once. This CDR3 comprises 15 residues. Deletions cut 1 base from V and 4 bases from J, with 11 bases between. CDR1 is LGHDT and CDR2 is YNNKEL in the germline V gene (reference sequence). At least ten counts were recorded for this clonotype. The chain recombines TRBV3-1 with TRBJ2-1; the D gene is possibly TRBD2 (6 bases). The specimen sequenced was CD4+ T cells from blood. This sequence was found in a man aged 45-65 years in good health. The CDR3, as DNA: TGTGCCAGCAGCCAAGGGCCGGGAGAGTACAATGAGCAGTTCTTC. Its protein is CASSQGPGEYNEQFF.